Listed below are T cell receptor beta chains from one sample, sequenced in a study of cytomegalovirus exposure and HLA in healthy donors. Method: immunoSEQ multiplex PCR; TCRdb's copy keeps in-frame clones and lacks some. The sample holds around 150,000 clones, roughly four fifths seen once. The sequenced sample consisted of PBMCs. Every receptor here comes from a man aged 30 to 45 in good health and CMV-seronegative. CDR3s include the opening cysteine and the closing phenylalanine or tryptophan. D genes are given only for firm matches. The listing skips clone size in some rows; elsewhere it reads once, few, many or a size class.

d_call: NA; j_call: TRBJ1-5; v_call: TRBV7-3; clone_size: NA; cdr3_aa: CASRLQRNSNQPQHF; cdr3_nt: TGTGCCAGCAGGCTACAGAGAAATAGCAATCAGCCCCAGCATTTT
d_call: NA; j_call: TRBJ2-7; v_call: TRBV30; clone_size: NA; cdr3_aa: CAWSFGSLYEQYF; cdr3_nt: TGTGCCTGGAGTTTTGGCAGTCTCTACGAGCAGTACTTC
d_call: TRBD2; j_call: TRBJ2-1; v_call: TRBV27; clone_size: few; cdr3_aa: CASGLAGAYNEQFF; cdr3_nt: TGTGCCAGCGGACTAGCGGGAGCCTACAATGAGCAGTTCTTC
d_call: NA; j_call: TRBJ2-3; v_call: TRBV1; clone_size: NA; cdr3_aa: CTSSQRLAGGPSTDTQYF; cdr3_nt: TGCACCAGCAGCCAAAGACTAGCGGGAGGGCCGAGCACAGATACGCAGTATTTT
d_call: NA; j_call: TRBJ2-7; v_call: TRBV7-9; clone_size: once; cdr3_aa: CASSLWQGNSYEQYF; cdr3_nt: TGTGCCAGCAGCTTATGGCAGGGGAACTCCTACGAGCAGTACTTC
d_call: TRBD2; j_call: TRBJ2-7; v_call: TRBV5-1; clone_size: NA; cdr3_aa: CASSLAPLTSSPYEQYF; cdr3_nt: TGCGCCAGCAGCCTCGCTCCTTTGACTAGCAGCCCCTACGAGCAGTACTTC
d_call: TRBD1; j_call: TRBJ2-6; v_call: TRBV28; clone_size: NA; cdr3_aa: CASRTDRGYGGANVLTF; cdr3_nt: TGTGCCAGCCGGACGGACAGGGGGTATGGTGGGGCCAACGTCCTGACTTTC
d_call: TRBD1; j_call: TRBJ2-2; v_call: TRBV2; clone_size: NA; cdr3_aa: CANSGTGGNTGELFF; cdr3_nt: TGTGCCAACTCAGGGACAGGGGGCAACACCGGGGAGCTGTTTTTT
d_call: NA; j_call: TRBJ1-2; v_call: TRBV5-1; clone_size: NA; cdr3_aa: CASSLDAAGRYTF; cdr3_nt: TGCGCCAGCAGCTTGGATGCGGCAGGGCGATACACCTTC
d_call: TRBD1; j_call: TRBJ2-2; v_call: TRBV9; clone_size: NA; cdr3_aa: CASSGRAQGAATGELFF; cdr3_nt: TGTGCCAGCAGCGGGAGGGCCCAGGGGGCTGCCACCGGGGAGCTGTTTTTT
d_call: NA; j_call: TRBJ2-6; v_call: TRBV27; clone_size: once; cdr3_aa: CASSPAPGAAGANVLTF; cdr3_nt: TGTGCCAGCAGTCCCGCCCCAGGGGCGGCTGGGGCCAACGTCCTGACTTTC
d_call: TRBD2; j_call: TRBJ2-2; v_call: TRBV7-8; clone_size: NA; cdr3_aa: CASSSRTSGELFF; cdr3_nt: TGTGCCAGCAGCTCGCGGACTAGCGGGGAGCTGTTTTTT
d_call: NA; j_call: TRBJ1-3; v_call: TRBV18; clone_size: once; cdr3_aa: CASSPPRLTSYENTIYF; cdr3_nt: TGTGCCAGCTCACCACCCCGTCTCACTTCGTACGAAAACACCATATATTTT
d_call: NA; j_call: TRBJ2-5; v_call: TRBV19; clone_size: NA; cdr3_aa: CASSQLQGWETQYF; cdr3_nt: TGTGCCAGTAGTCAATTACAGGGTTGGGAGACCCAGTACTTC
d_call: NA; j_call: TRBJ2-6; v_call: TRBV2; clone_size: NA; cdr3_aa: CATPHRGSASGANVLTF; cdr3_nt: TGTGCCACCCCGCATCGGGGGTCGGCTTCCGGGGCCAACGTCCTGACTTTC
d_call: NA; j_call: TRBJ2-5; v_call: TRBV28; clone_size: NA; cdr3_aa: CASSTRGERRETQYF; cdr3_nt: TGTGCCAGCAGCACCAGGGGCGAACGGCGAGAGACCCAGTACTTC
d_call: NA; j_call: TRBJ1-5; v_call: TRBV27; clone_size: NA; cdr3_aa: CASSYSGGFNQPQHF; cdr3_nt: TGTGCCAGCAGTTATTCCGGGGGTTTCAATCAGCCCCAGCATTTT
d_call: TRBD2; j_call: TRBJ2-5; v_call: TRBV2; clone_size: NA; cdr3_aa: CASSLLAGAGETQYF; cdr3_nt: TGTGCCAGCAGTCTACTAGCGGGAGCGGGAGAGACCCAGTACTTC
d_call: TRBD2; j_call: TRBJ2-3; v_call: TRBV15; clone_size: NA; cdr3_aa: CATSRVRTSGRVADTQYF; cdr3_nt: TGTGCCACCAGCAGAGTACGGACTAGCGGGAGGGTGGCAGATACGCAGTATTTT
d_call: TRBD2; j_call: TRBJ2-1; v_call: TRBV27; clone_size: NA; cdr3_aa: CASSLAGQGTSGSWYEQFF; cdr3_nt: TGTGCCAGCAGCCTAGCGGGACAGGGGACTAGCGGGAGTTGGTATGAGCAGTTCTTC
d_call: TRBD2; j_call: TRBJ2-2; v_call: TRBV29-1; clone_size: NA; cdr3_aa: CSVGGLAGVVGELFF; cdr3_nt: TGCAGCGTTGGCGGACTAGCGGGAGTGGTCGGGGAGCTGTTTTTT
d_call: TRBD1; j_call: TRBJ2-5; v_call: TRBV6-6; clone_size: NA; cdr3_aa: CASSYGTGGGETQYF; cdr3_nt: TGTGCCAGCAGTTACGGGACAGGGGGCGGAGAGACCCAGTACTTC
d_call: NA; j_call: TRBJ1-3; v_call: TRBV6-4; clone_size: NA; cdr3_aa: CASITGRKGNTIYF; cdr3_nt: TGTGCCAGCATTACAGGGCGTAAAGGAAACACCATATATTTT
d_call: TRBD1; j_call: TRBJ2-1; v_call: TRBV9; clone_size: NA; cdr3_aa: CASSVDRGSEQFF; cdr3_nt: TGTGCCAGCAGCGTAGACAGGGGGAGTGAGCAGTTCTTC
d_call: TRBD2; j_call: TRBJ2-3; v_call: TRBV27; clone_size: NA; cdr3_aa: CASCKLAGGSTSTDTQYF; cdr3_nt: TGTGCCAGCTGCAAACTAGCGGGAGGTAGCACTAGCACAGATACGCAGTATTTT
d_call: NA; j_call: TRBJ2-7; v_call: TRBV27; clone_size: NA; cdr3_aa: CASSLLPGSYEQYF; cdr3_nt: TGTGCCAGCAGTTTACTGCCAGGGTCCTACGAGCAGTACTTC
d_call: TRBD1; j_call: TRBJ2-1; v_call: TRBV14; clone_size: NA; cdr3_aa: CASSHRDRVHNEQFF; cdr3_nt: TGTGCCAGCAGCCACCGGGACAGGGTTCACAATGAGCAGTTCTTC
d_call: NA; j_call: TRBJ1-4; v_call: TRBV29-1; clone_size: NA; cdr3_aa: CSGSGTLTGEKLFF; cdr3_nt: TGCAGCGGGTCCGGAACCCTCACGGGGGAAAAACTGTTTTTT
d_call: TRBD1; j_call: TRBJ2-7; v_call: TRBV14; clone_size: NA; cdr3_aa: CASSQAGTGSYEQYF; cdr3_nt: TGTGCCAGCAGCCAAGCCGGGACAGGCTCCTACGAGCAGTACTTC
d_call: TRBD2; j_call: TRBJ2-1; v_call: TRBV7-9; clone_size: NA; cdr3_aa: CASTDGLAGYNEQFF; cdr3_nt: TGTGCCAGCACCGATGGACTAGCGGGATACAATGAGCAGTTCTTC
d_call: TRBD1; j_call: TRBJ1-5; v_call: TRBV7-3; clone_size: NA; cdr3_aa: CANSLERTGVQPQHF; cdr3_nt: TGTGCCAACAGCTTAGAAAGGACAGGGGTTCAGCCCCAGCATTTT
d_call: NA; j_call: TRBJ2-7; v_call: TRBV6-1; clone_size: few; cdr3_aa: CASSRAGESYEQYF; cdr3_nt: TGTGCCAGCAGTAGGGCAGGGGAATCCTACGAGCAGTACTTC
d_call: NA; j_call: TRBJ2-7; v_call: TRBV5-6; clone_size: NA; cdr3_aa: CASSLGSSYEQYF; cdr3_nt: TGTGCCAGCAGCTTGGGTAGCTCCTACGAGCAGTACTTC
d_call: TRBD2; j_call: TRBJ2-1; v_call: TRBV18; clone_size: NA; cdr3_aa: CASSPPTSGTLNEQFF; cdr3_nt: TGTGCCAGCTCACCACCGACTAGCGGGACCTTGAATGAGCAGTTCTTC
d_call: TRBD2; j_call: TRBJ2-3; v_call: TRBV5-4; clone_size: NA; cdr3_aa: CASSLQGLGLAKSTDTQYF; cdr3_nt: TGTGCCAGCAGCTTACAGGGGCTTGGACTAGCGAAGAGCACAGATACGCAGTATTTT
d_call: NA; j_call: TRBJ1-5; v_call: TRBV19; clone_size: NA; cdr3_aa: CASSVGRGGNQPQHF; cdr3_nt: TGTGCCAGTAGTGTGGGACGGGGGGGGAATCAGCCCCAGCATTTT
d_call: NA; j_call: TRBJ2-7; v_call: TRBV6-5; clone_size: NA; cdr3_aa: CASSYSGTDTYEQYF; cdr3_nt: TGTGCCAGCAGTTACTCGGGGACTGACACCTACGAGCAGTACTTC
d_call: NA; j_call: TRBJ2-7; v_call: TRBV9; clone_size: NA; cdr3_aa: CASSGNSPYEQYF; cdr3_nt: TGTGCCAGCAGCGGCAACAGTCCCTACGAGCAGTACTTC
d_call: NA; j_call: TRBJ2-4; v_call: TRBV30; clone_size: NA; cdr3_aa: CAWSLPGSHIQYF; cdr3_nt: TGTGCCTGGAGTCTGCCCGGGAGCCACATTCAGTACTTC
d_call: TRBD2; j_call: TRBJ2-3; v_call: TRBV6-6; clone_size: NA; cdr3_aa: CASSYLAGGSTDTQYF; cdr3_nt: TGTGCCAGCAGTTATCTAGCGGGCGGTAGCACAGATACGCAGTATTTT
d_call: TRBD2; j_call: TRBJ2-5; v_call: TRBV25-1; clone_size: few; cdr3_aa: CASSFEGLAGETQYF; cdr3_nt: TGTGCCAGCAGTTTTGAGGGACTAGCGGGCGAGACCCAGTACTTC
d_call: NA; j_call: TRBJ2-2; v_call: TRBV19; clone_size: NA; cdr3_aa: CASSNGGNTGELFF; cdr3_nt: TGTGCCAGTAGTAATGGAGGAAACACCGGGGAGCTGTTTTTT
d_call: TRBD1; j_call: TRBJ2-7; v_call: TRBV2; clone_size: NA; cdr3_aa: CASSSDREVGEQYF; cdr3_nt: TGTGCCAGCAGTTCGGACAGGGAGGTTGGGGAGCAGTACTTC
d_call: NA; j_call: TRBJ2-3; v_call: TRBV30; clone_size: NA; cdr3_aa: CAWSVSGDTQYF; cdr3_nt: TGTGCCTGGAGTGTTAGTGGTGATACGCAGTATTTT
d_call: TRBD2; j_call: TRBJ2-1; v_call: TRBV7-9; clone_size: once; cdr3_aa: CASSFYRTSGVYNEQFF; cdr3_nt: TGTGCCAGCAGCTTCTATAGGACTAGCGGAGTCTACAATGAGCAGTTCTTC
d_call: NA; j_call: TRBJ2-3; v_call: TRBV6-5; clone_size: once; cdr3_aa: CASSSFRGTDTQYF; cdr3_nt: TGTGCCAGCAGTTCCTTTAGAGGCACAGATACGCAGTATTTT
d_call: NA; j_call: TRBJ1-4; v_call: TRBV7-2; clone_size: NA; cdr3_aa: CASSGGAGTNEKLFF; cdr3_nt: TGTGCCAGCAGTGGGGGCGCGGGTACTAATGAAAAACTGTTTTTT
d_call: TRBD1; j_call: TRBJ1-4; v_call: TRBV30; clone_size: NA; cdr3_aa: CAWRPQTALRDRPNEKLFF; cdr3_nt: TGTGCCTGGAGGCCTCAAACGGCATTAAGGGACAGGCCTAATGAAAAACTGTTTTTT
d_call: NA; j_call: TRBJ1-4; v_call: TRBV7-9; clone_size: NA; cdr3_aa: CASSLSTFQKLFF; cdr3_nt: TGTGCCAGCAGCCTATCAACTTTCCAAAAACTGTTTTTT
d_call: NA; j_call: TRBJ2-1; v_call: TRBV13; clone_size: NA; cdr3_aa: CASSLVAGRTYNEQFF; cdr3_nt: TGTGCCAGCAGCTTAGTGGCGGGGAGAACCTACAATGAGCAGTTCTTC
d_call: TRBD2; j_call: TRBJ2-1; v_call: TRBV6-5; clone_size: NA; cdr3_aa: CASSTSGSNYEQFF; cdr3_nt: TGTGCCAGCAGTACTAGCGGGAGTAACTATGAGCAGTTCTTC
d_call: TRBD2; j_call: TRBJ2-1; v_call: TRBV11-1; clone_size: NA; cdr3_aa: CASSDGTSGDVREQFF; cdr3_nt: TGTGCCAGCAGCGACGGGACTAGCGGCGATGTCAGGGAGCAGTTCTTC
d_call: NA; j_call: TRBJ1-2; v_call: TRBV10-2; clone_size: NA; cdr3_aa: CASFDSSNYGYTF; cdr3_nt: TGCGCCAGCTTTGACTCAAGTAACTATGGCTACACCTTC